This T cell receptor beta chain was sequenced during a study of T cells after yellow fever vaccination. Turning to the study itself: With SMART-Seq v4 Ultra Low Input, the fractions containing low cell numbers were prepared.

In this sample, this clonotype turned up a few times. Its antigen remains unidentified. Study observations and caveats: The CD4 and CD8 compartments had a small share of their clonotypes in common. Post-booster samples contained most primary-vaccination clones (around 96% CD4, less than 90% CD8).

Each CDR3 protein gets one entry after TCRdb re-called the 5' RACE reads with MiXCR. The data show fewer than 450,000 distinct CDR3 sequences, with about 4% seen just once and 20% to 25% held by the top ten. This sequence was found in a man younger than 30 who received the YFV17D yellow fever vaccine. The sample in question was PBMCs, obtained 5 days after the yellow fever booster vaccination.

This CDR3 reads CASSQEPGTYNEQFF. CDR3 DNA: TGTGCCAGCAGCCAAGAACCAGGGACTTACAATGAGCAGTTCTTC. The genes are TRBV14 and TRBJ2-1, with D possibly TRBD2 on 6 matching bases. CDR1 and CDR2 from the germline V gene are SGHDN and FVKESK. This CDR3 is 15 amino acids long. The V end was cut by 0 bases, the J end by 4 bases, with 10 bases between.